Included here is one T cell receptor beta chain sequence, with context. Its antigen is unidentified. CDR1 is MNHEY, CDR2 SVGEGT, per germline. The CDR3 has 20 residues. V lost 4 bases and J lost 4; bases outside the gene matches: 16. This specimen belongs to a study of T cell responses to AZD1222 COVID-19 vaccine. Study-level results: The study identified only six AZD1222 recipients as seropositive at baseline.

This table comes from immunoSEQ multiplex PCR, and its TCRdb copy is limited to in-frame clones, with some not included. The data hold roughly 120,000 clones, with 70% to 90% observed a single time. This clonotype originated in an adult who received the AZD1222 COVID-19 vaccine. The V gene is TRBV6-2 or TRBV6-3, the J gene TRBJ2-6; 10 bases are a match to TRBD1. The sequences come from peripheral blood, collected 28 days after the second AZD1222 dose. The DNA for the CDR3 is TGTGCCAGCAGTTCCCTACCCCCCGGGACAGGGGTGGAAGGGGCCAACGTCCTGACTTTC. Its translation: CASSSLPPGTGVEGANVLTF.